These 12 T cell receptor beta chains were sequenced from one sample in a study of OX40 agonist ivuxolimab in advanced cancers. Clones were sequenced by immunoSEQ multiplex PCR, and TCRdb holds only the in-frame ones, with some missing. Of under 75,000 clones listed, around 90% are singletons. Sequenced material: CD4+ or CD8+ T cells sorted from blood, taken in a trial of the OX40 agonist ivuxolimab. The source of these receptors is an adult with an advanced solid tumor such as melanoma, head and neck, liver or kidney cancer.

The genes are TRBV9 and TRBJ1-4; D is unclear. Trimming cost V 0 bases and J 5 bases, with 11 bases left between them. The CDR3 is made up of 15 amino acids. Germline-derived CDR1 and CDR2 are SGDLS and YYNGEE. CDR3 bases: TGTGCCAGCAGCGTAGATCCGGGTAGGAATGAAAAACTGTTTTTT. Translating it yields CASSVDPGRNEKLFF. The whole variable domain, filled in from reference TRBV9 and TRBJ1-4, reads DSGVTQTPKHLITATGQRVTLRCSPRSGDLSVYWYQQSLDQGLQFLIQYYNGEERAKGNILERFSAQQFPDLHSELNLSSLELGDSALYFCASSVDPGRNEKLFFGSGTQLSVL.

The chain links TRBV5-4 to TRBJ2-3; no definite D call. Per germline, CDR1 SGHNT and CDR2 YYREEE (reference sequence). V was clipped by 0 bases and J by 5 bases, with 10 bases between them. The CDR3 has 14 residues. The CDR3 spells CASSLGVPQDTQYF. In DNA form, the CDR3 reads TGTGCCAGCAGCTTGGGAGTTCCGCAAGATACGCAGTATTTT.

The J gene is TRBJ1-5, the V gene TRBV27; no firm D call. V was pared by 4 bases and J by 3 bases, with 13 bases between. Germline CDR1 is MNHEY and CDR2 is SMNVEV (reference sequence). The CDR3 is 15 amino acids. This CDR3 is CASSSRAAHNQPQHF. The DNA of the CDR3 is TGTGCCAGCAGTTCCCGAGCCGCTCACAATCAGCCCCAGCATTTT.

This clone has a single count. The CDR3 is CASSGPGSSYEQYF. CDR3 nucleotides: TGTGCCAGCAGCGGACCGGGATCGAGTTACGAGCAGTACTTC. This rearrangement joins TRBV9 to TRBJ2-7; weak D call: TRBD2 (5 bases). The CDR3 covers 14 residues. Germline V gene sequence: CDR1 SGDLS, CDR2 YYNGEE. V lost 3 bases, J lost 4 bases, and 14 bases lay in between. The full variable domain, rest sourced from reference TRBV9 and TRBJ2-7, is DSGVTQTPKHLITATGQRVTLRCSPRSGDLSVYWYQQSLDQGLQFLIQYYNGEERAKGNILERFSAQQFPDLHSELNLSSLELGDSALYFCASSGPGSSYEQYFGPGTRLTVT.

The chain is built from TRBV28 and TRBJ2-5, with D possibly being TRBD2 (5 bases). The germline V and J ends were trimmed by 4 bases and 2 bases, with 14 bases remaining between them. This CDR3 has 15 residues. Germline CDR1 reads MDHEN; CDR2 reads SYDVKM. The CDR3 spells CASSSSGNLQETQYF. CDR3 sequence (DNA): TGTGCCAGCAGTTCCTCCGGGAACCTACAAGAGACCCAGTACTTC.

The chain employs TRBV5-6 and TRBJ2-7, with a weak D call TRBD1 (5 bases). Per the germline V gene, CDR1 is SGHDT and CDR2 is YYEEEE. Trimming removed 4 bases from V and 4 bases from J, with 12 bases in between. The length of the CDR3 is 13 residues. CDR3 DNA: TGTGCCAGCAGCCGAAGCGACAGTTACGAGCAGTACTTC. It is translated as CASSRSDSYEQYF.

The chain couples TRBV5-4 to TRBJ2-1, with 8 bases that match TRBD1. CDR1 SGHNT and CDR2 YYREEE come from the germline V gene (reference sequence). V gave up 4 bases and J gave up 0 bases; unmatched junction bases: 3. CDR3 length: 15 amino acids. The CDR3 sequence: CASSPGQVSYNEQFF. The CDR3 coding sequence is TGTGCCAGCAGCCCGGGACAGGTCTCCTACAATGAGCAGTTCTTC.

V is TRBV19 and J is TRBJ1-5; unclear D gene. CDR1 LNHDA and CDR2 SQIVND come from the germline V gene (reference sequence). The germline V and J ends were trimmed by 6 bases and 5 bases, with 11 bases remaining between them. The CDR3 is 13 residues long. The CDR3 spells CASSQNVDQPQHF. The CDR3 nucleotides read TGTGCCAGTAGCCAAAATGTAGATCAGCCCCAGCATTTT.

The chain is built from TRBV11-2 and TRBJ2-7; D is perhaps TRBD1 (5 bases). The germline CDR1 and CDR2 sequences are SGHAT and FQNNGV. The length of the CDR3 is 13 residues. Between the trimmed V and J ends, which lost 6 bases and 5 bases, there was a span of 14 bases. For the CDR3, the DNA is TGTGCCAGCAGGGACCTGACAGAGGACGAGCAGTACTTC. It encodes CASRDLTEDEQYF. Full variable domain (missing parts from reference TRBV11-2 and TRBJ2-7): EAGVAQSPRYKIIEKRQSVAFWCNPISGHATLYWYQQILGQGPKLLIQFQNNGVVDDSQLPKDRFSAERLKGVDSTLKIQPAKLEDSAVYLCASRDLTEDEQYFGPGTRLTVT.

The chain is built from TRBV11-2 and TRBJ2-5; D remains unclear. Germline-derived CDR1 and CDR2 are SGHAT and FQNNGV. The V and J ends lost 5 bases and 5 bases respectively, with 12 bases between them. This CDR3 has 13 amino acids. As DNA, the CDR3 is TGTGCCAGCAGCCTCCTACGGGCGGAGACCCAGTACTTC. Its protein product is CASSLLRAETQYF.

This chain joins TRBV4-1 and TRBJ1-1; TRBD1 aligns across 7 bases. Germline lookup yields CDR1 MGHRA and CDR2 YSYEKL. V was clipped by 4 bases and J by 2 bases; unmatched bases: 7. The CDR3 consists of 15 residues. The CDR3 DNA reads TGCGCCAGCAGCCGGGGCTCAGGGGGAAACACTGAAGCTTTCTTT. This gives the protein CASSRGSGGNTEAFF.

J is TRBJ2-7 and V is TRBV19; D is unclear. CDR1 LNHDA and CDR2 SQIVND come from the germline V gene (reference sequence). V was clipped by 9 bases and J by 0 bases, with 15 bases between them. The CDR3 extends over 14 amino acids. CDR3 sequence: CASAKKGGSYEQYF. Here the CDR3 DNA reads TGTGCCAGCGCCAAGAAAGGCGGCTCCTACGAGCAGTACTTC.